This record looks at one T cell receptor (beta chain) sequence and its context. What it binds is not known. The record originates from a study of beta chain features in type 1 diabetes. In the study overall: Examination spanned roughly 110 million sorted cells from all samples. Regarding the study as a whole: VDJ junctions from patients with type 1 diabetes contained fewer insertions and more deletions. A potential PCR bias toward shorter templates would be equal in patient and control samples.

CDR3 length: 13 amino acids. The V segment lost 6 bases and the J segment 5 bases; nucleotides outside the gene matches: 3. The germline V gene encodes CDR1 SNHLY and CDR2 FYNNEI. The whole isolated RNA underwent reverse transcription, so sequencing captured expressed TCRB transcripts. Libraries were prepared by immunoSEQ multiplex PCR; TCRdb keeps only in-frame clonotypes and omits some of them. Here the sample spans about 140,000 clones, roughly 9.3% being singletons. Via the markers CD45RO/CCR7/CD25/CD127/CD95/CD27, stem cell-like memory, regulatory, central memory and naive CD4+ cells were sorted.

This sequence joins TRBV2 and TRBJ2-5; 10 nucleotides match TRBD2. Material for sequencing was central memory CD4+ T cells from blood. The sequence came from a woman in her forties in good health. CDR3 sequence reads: CASRTSGVETQYF. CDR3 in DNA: TGTGCCAGCAGAACTAGCGGGGTGGAGACCCAGTACTTC.